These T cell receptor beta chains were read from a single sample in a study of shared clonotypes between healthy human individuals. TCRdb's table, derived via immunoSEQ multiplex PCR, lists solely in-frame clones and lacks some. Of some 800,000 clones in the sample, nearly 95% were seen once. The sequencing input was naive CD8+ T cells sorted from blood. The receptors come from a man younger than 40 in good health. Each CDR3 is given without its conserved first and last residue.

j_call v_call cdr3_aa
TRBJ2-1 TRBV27 ASKLGTSGNNEQF
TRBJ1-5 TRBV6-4 ASSDGHGQPQH
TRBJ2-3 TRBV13 ASSSILDTQY
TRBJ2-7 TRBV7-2 ASSLPGAEQLSYEQY
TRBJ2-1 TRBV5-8 ASSSATTWGYNEQF
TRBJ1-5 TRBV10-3 AISESREINQPQH
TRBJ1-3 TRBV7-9 ASSLPGQADAGNTIY
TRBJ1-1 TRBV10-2 ASSESRLYTEAF
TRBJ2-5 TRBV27 ASSPLRSGSPWGETQY
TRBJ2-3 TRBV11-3 AHHMGDTQY
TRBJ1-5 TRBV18 ASSPFGNQPQH
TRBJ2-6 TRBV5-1 ASRHSGRPSGANVLT